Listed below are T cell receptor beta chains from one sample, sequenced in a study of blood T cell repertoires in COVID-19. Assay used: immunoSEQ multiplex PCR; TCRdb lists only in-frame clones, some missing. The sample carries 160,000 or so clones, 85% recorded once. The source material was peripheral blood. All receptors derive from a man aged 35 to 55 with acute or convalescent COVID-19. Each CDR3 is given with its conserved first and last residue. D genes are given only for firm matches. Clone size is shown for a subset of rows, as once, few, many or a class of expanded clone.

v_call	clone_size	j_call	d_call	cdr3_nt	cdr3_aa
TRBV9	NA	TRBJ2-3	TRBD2	TGTGCCAGCAGCGTAGAGAAGCGGGGGTCAGATACGCAGTATTTT	CASSVEKRGSDTQYF
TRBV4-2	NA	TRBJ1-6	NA	TGTGCCAGCAGCCAAGCCAGGACAGATCTTCATTCACCCCTCCACTTT	CASSQARTDLHSPLHF
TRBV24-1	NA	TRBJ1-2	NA	TGTGCCACCAGTGATGCCGGGTCCCCCGAGGGCTATGGCTACACCTTC	CATSDAGSPEGYGYTF
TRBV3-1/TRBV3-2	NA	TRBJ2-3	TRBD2	TGTGCCAGCAGCCCGGGACTAGCGTCAGATACGCAGTATTTT	CASSPGLASDTQYF
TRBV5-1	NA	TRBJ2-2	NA	TGCGCCAGCAGCTATGACAGGAACACCGGGGAGCTGTTTTTT	CASSYDRNTGELFF
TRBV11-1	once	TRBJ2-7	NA	TGTGCCAGCAGCTTGGGGACTGCCTCCTACGAGCAGTACTTC	CASSLGTASYEQYF
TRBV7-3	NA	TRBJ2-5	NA	TGTGCCAGCAGCTTAGCGACCCGGGGAGAGACCCAGTACTTC	CASSLATRGETQYF
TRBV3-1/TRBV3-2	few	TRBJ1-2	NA	TGTGCCAGCAGCACACCCCAGGGACTCAACTATGGCTACACCTTC	CASSTPQGLNYGYTF
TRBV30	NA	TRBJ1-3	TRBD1	TGTGCCTGGACCACAGGGGCCGGAAACACCATATATTTT	CAWTTGAGNTIYF
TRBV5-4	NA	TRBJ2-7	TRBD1	TGTGCCAGCCAGAACAGGGGAACCTACGAGCAGTACTTC	CASQNRGTYEQYF
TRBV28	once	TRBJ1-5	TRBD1	TGTGCCAGCAGTTCGACAGGGTTCGGGGGAAGCAATCAGCCCCAGCATTTT	CASSSTGFGGSNQPQHF
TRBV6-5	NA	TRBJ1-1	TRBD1	TGTGCCAGCGGCCGGACAGGGGACGTTGGCACTGAAGCTTTCTTT	CASGRTGDVGTEAFF
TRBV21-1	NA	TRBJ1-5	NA	TGTGCCAGCAGCATACACAGGGGTTACAATCAGCCCCAGCATTTT	CASSIHRGYNQPQHF
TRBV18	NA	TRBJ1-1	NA	TGTGCCAGCTCACCACAGAGGGAGGGGCTATCCGAAGCTTTCTTT	CASSPQREGLSEAFF
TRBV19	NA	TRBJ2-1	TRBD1	TGTGCCAGTAGTATCCCCGGGACAGGGGTGAATGAGCAGTTCTTC	CASSIPGTGVNEQFF
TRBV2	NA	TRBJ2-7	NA	TGTGCCAGCAGGCTAACAGGTGGGGCCTACGAGCAGTACTTC	CASRLTGGAYEQYF
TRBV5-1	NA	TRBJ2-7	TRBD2	TGCGCCAGCAGCTTGGCGGCGGGGGGCGAGCAGTACTTC	CASSLAAGGEQYF
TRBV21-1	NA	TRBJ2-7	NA	TGTGCCAGCAGCAAGGGCAGGGGGCCACCTACACTCCCGCAGTACTTC	CASSKGRGPPTLPQYF
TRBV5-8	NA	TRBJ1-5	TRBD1	TGTGCCAGCAGCTTGGAGGACAGGGGCAATCAGCCCCAGCATTTT	CASSLEDRGNQPQHF
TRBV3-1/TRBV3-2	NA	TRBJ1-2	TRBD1	TGTGCCAGCAGCCAAGAAATGGCCAGGGGGGTCGGCTACACCTTC	CASSQEMARGVGYTF
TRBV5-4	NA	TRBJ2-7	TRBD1	TGTGCCAGCAGCTATCCGGGACAGAACTACGAGCAGTACTTC	CASSYPGQNYEQYF
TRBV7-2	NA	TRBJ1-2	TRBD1	TGTGCCAGCAGCTTGGGGACAGAATATGGCTACACCTTC	CASSLGTEYGYTF
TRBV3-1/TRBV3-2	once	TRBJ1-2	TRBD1	TGTGCCAGCAGCCAAGGGGGACAGCTACTTTATGGCTACACCTTC	CASSQGGQLLYGYTF
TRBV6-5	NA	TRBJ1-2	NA	TGTGCCAGCAGACCAGGCAGGGGCGAACGTGGCTACACCTTC	CASRPGRGERGYTF
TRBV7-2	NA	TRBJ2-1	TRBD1	TGTGCCAGCAGCTCCCGACAGGGTAGTGTTGAGCAGTTCTTC	CASSSRQGSVEQFF
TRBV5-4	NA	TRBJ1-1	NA	TGTGCCAGCAGCTTGGACAGCAGGAACACTGAAGCTTTCTTT	CASSLDSRNTEAFF
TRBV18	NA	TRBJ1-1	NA	TGTGCCAGCTCACCAGAGCGGGGCACTGAAGCTTTCTTT	CASSPERGTEAFF
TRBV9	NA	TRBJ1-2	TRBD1	TGTGCCAGCAGCAACCCCGGGACAGGGGGTCCTGGGAACTATGGCTACACCTTC	CASSNPGTGGPGNYGYTF
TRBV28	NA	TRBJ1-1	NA	TGTGCCAGCAGAACTCAGGGATTAGGCACTGAAGCTTTCTTT	CASRTQGLGTEAFF
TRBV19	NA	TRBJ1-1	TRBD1	TGTGCCAGTAGTAGACAGGGGGGGAACACTGAAGCTTTCTTT	CASSRQGGNTEAFF
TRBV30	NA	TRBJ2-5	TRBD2	TGTGCCTGGAGCTCGGGACTAGCGGGGGGGTGGCAAGAGACCCAGTACTTC	CAWSSGLAGGWQETQYF
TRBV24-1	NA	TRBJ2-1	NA	TGTGCCACCAGTGAGACGACGGCGGGGAGTTACAATGAGCAGTTCTTC	CATSETTAGSYNEQFF
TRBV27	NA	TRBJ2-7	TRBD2	TGTGCCACATGGACTAGCTACTCCGAGCAGTACTTC	CATWTSYSEQYF
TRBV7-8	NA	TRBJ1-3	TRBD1	TGTGCCAGCAGCATAACAGGGGGCTCTGGAAACACCATATATTTT	CASSITGGSGNTIYF
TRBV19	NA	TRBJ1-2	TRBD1	TGTGCCAGCCGCCCCCTGGACAGGACGGTAGGCGGCTACACCTTC	CASRPLDRTVGGYTF
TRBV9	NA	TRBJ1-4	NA	TGTGCCAGCGCTACAGGAGCAACTAATGAAAAACTGTTTTTT	CASATGATNEKLFF
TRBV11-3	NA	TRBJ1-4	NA	TGTGCCAGCAGCTTGTCCCCAGGACAGACAACCTCTAATGAAAAACTGTTTTTT	CASSLSPGQTTSNEKLFF
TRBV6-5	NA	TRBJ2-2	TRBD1	TGTGCCAGCAGCTACAGGGGACAGAACACCGGGGAGCTGTTTTTT	CASSYRGQNTGELFF
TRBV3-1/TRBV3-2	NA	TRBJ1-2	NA	TGTGCCAGCAGCCACCCCAGGGGTGTGGACTATGGCTACACCTTC	CASSHPRGVDYGYTF
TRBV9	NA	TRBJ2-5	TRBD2	TGTGCCAGCAGCGTAGGGGCTAGCGGGGTGCAAGAGACCCAGTACTTC	CASSVGASGVQETQYF
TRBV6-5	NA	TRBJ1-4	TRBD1	TGTGCCAGCAGAGGACAGGGGATGGAAAAACTGTTTTTT	CASRGQGMEKLFF
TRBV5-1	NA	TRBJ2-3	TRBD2	TGCGCCAGCAGCTATTCTAGCGGGGGTCGCACAGATACGCAGTATTTT	CASSYSSGGRTDTQYF
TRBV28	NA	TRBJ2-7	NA	TGTGCCAGCAGTTCCCAGGGTCTGGGGTCCTACGAGCAGTACTTC	CASSSQGLGSYEQYF
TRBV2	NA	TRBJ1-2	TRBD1	TGTGCCAGTAACCCGGGACAGAACTATGGCTACACCTTC	CASNPGQNYGYTF
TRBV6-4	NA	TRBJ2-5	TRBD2	TGTGCCAGCAGTGACTCGACTAGCGGGGGGGCAGAGACCCAGTACTTC	CASSDSTSGGAETQYF
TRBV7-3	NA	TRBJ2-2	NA	TGTGCCAGCAGACTACCTACCGGGGAGCTGTTTTTT	CASRLPTGELFF
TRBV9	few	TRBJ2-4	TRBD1	TGTGCCAGCAGCGTCGGGACAGGGAAAAACATTCAGTACTTC	CASSVGTGKNIQYF
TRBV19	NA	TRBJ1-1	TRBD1	TGTGCCAGTAGTAGCCCGACAGGGGAAGGAGGAACTGAAGCTTTCTTT	CASSSPTGEGGTEAFF
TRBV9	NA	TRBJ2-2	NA	TGTGCCAGCAGCGCCAGGACGAACACCGGGGAGCTGTTTTTT	CASSARTNTGELFF
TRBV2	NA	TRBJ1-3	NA	TGTGCCAGCAGTGTCCTGGGAAACACCATATATTTT	CASSVLGNTIYF
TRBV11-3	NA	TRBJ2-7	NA	TGTGCCAGCAGCTTAGGGGAGACGGCGACCTACGAGCAGTACTTC	CASSLGETATYEQYF
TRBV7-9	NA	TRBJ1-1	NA	TGTGCCAGCAGCTCCATCAACACTGAAGCTTTCTTT	CASSSINTEAFF
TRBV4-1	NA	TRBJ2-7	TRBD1	TGCGCCAGCAGCCAAACCGGGACAGGGGGCCAAGAGCAGTACTTC	CASSQTGTGGQEQYF
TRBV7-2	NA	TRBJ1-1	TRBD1	TGTGCCAGCAGCTTCCAAAAGGGACAGGGGGTCACTGAAGCTTTCTTT	CASSFQKGQGVTEAFF
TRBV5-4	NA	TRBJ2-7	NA	TGTGCCAGCAGCTTTGAGCCTAGCACCTACGAGCAGTACTTC	CASSFEPSTYEQYF
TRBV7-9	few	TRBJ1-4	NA	TGTGCCAGCAGCTTATCGGGAAGGCTCAATGAAAAACTGTTTTTT	CASSLSGRLNEKLFF
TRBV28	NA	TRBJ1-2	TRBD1	TGTGCCAGCAGTCCCCGACAGGGGGCAGTTTCTGGCTACACCTTC	CASSPRQGAVSGYTF